What follows are 10 T cell receptor beta chains derived from one specimen sequenced in a study of response to subunit inactivated influenza vaccine. TCRdb reprocessed the RT-PCR reads with MiXCR, giving one entry per CDR3 protein. Among hundreds of thousands of distinct CDR3 sequences listed, over 25% were seen once. This specimen was CD4+ T cells sorted from PBMCs, taken roughly 5 days after vaccination. These receptors originate from a man in his fifties who received an inactivated influenza vaccine.

The rearrangement uses TRBV12-3 or TRBV12-4 and TRBJ1-2; D is uncertain. V lost 3 bases to trimming and J lost 5 bases, with 16 bases between them. The CDR3 is 15 amino acids. CDR3: CASSFSRGNLYGYTF. Written as DNA, the CDR3 is TGTGCCAGCAGTTTTTCGCGCGGGAACCTATATGGCTACACCTTC.

The chain employs TRBV28 and TRBJ1-2; TRBD1 matches at 7 bases. The CDR3 sequence is 12 residues long. V lost 7 bases and J lost 6; bases outside the gene matches: 5. Germline V gives CDR1 MDHEN, CDR2 SYDVKM. CDR3 nucleotides: TGTGCCAGCACCACCCAGGGGGATGGCTACACCTTC. Its protein product is CASTTQGDGYTF.

This clonotype was recorded a few times. V is TRBV6-1 and J is TRBJ1-2; D perhaps matches TRBD1 (5 bases). The CDR3 runs 16 residues. Germline V gene lookup returns CDR1 MNHNS and CDR2 SASEGT. V shed 6 bases and J shed 1 base, with 18 bases lying between them. The CDR3 DNA reads TGTGCCAGCAGAACCTATTTGGGACCTTTTAACTATGGCTACACCTTC. Protein sequence: CASRTYLGPFNYGYTF.

This clonotype was seen only a few times. The DNA of the CDR3 is TGCAGTGCTAGAGCTCACTATGGCTACACCTTC. Translating it yields CSARAHYGYTF. The chain recombines TRBV20-1 with TRBJ1-2; D uncertain. CDR3 length equals 11 residues. V was pared by 1 base and J by 3 bases, with 3 bases between. Germline V gene lookup returns CDR1 DFQATT and CDR2 SNEGSKA (reference sequence).

The chain links TRBV6-2 or TRBV6-3 to TRBJ1-2; weak D call: TRBD1 (6 bases). This CDR3 has 15 amino acids. V lost 2 bases, J lost 5 bases, and 15 bases lay in between. The germline V gene encodes CDR1 MNHEY and CDR2 SVGEGT. CDR3 in DNA: TGTGCCAGCAGTTACCCAGGGGAAATTCGTTATGGCTACACCTTC. Its translation: CASSYPGEIRYGYTF.

The rearrangement uses TRBV10-3 and TRBJ2-7; weak D call: TRBD2 (6 bases). Germline V lookup: CDR1 ENHRY, CDR2 SYGVKD. Trimming removed 4 bases at V and 0 bases at J, with 13 bases between. This CDR3 has 15 residues. CDR3 sequence (DNA): TGTGCCATCAGTGGCGGGACTGAGAGCTCCTACGAGCAGTACTTC. Its protein is CAISGGTESSYEQYF.

This sequence joins TRBV28 and TRBJ2-7, with 7 bases fitting TRBD1. Germline trimming cut 5 bases from V and 3 bases from J; bases unmatched to any gene: 10. The CDR3 sequence is 15 residues long. Germline CDR1 and CDR2: MDHEN and SYDVKM. CDR3 nucleotide sequence: TGTGCCAGCAGTGTCACCTGGACAGGCGACTACGAGCAGTACTTC. Amino acid sequence: CASSVTWTGDYEQYF.

V and J are TRBV12-3 or TRBV12-4 and TRBJ2-5, with 12 bases fitting TRBD2. Losses at the gene ends were 5 bases for V and 5 bases for J; bases not matched to a gene: 15. This CDR3 is 18 amino acids long. Written as DNA, the CDR3 is TGTGCCAGCAGTGCCCCTCGCCGACTAGCGGGGGCGAGGGAGACCCAGTACTTC. Amino acids: CASSAPRRLAGARETQYF.

In this sample, this clonotype turned up a few times. The chain employs TRBV20-1 and TRBJ2-5; possibly TRBD1 or TRBD2 for D (5 bases each). V lost 4 bases, J lost 2 bases, and 8 bases lay in between. The CDR3 consists of 12 residues. Germline V gives CDR1 DFQATT, CDR2 SNEGSKA (reference sequence). This chain's CDR3 is CSAMRGQETQYF. CDR3 nucleotides: TGCAGTGCTATGAGGGGACAAGAGACCCAGTACTTC.

The chain couples TRBV2 to TRBJ2-3; no firm D call. The CDR3 is made up of 15 amino acids. The V and J ends lost 1 base and 7 bases respectively, with 15 bases between them. The V gene's germline CDR1 is SNHLY and CDR2 FYNNEI. The CDR3 here is CASSEVLAQRNTQYF. The CDR3 DNA follows: TGTGCCAGCAGTGAAGTTTTGGCGCAGCGAAATACGCAGTATTTT. Looking up the rest from reference TRBV2 and TRBJ2-3 gives the full variable domain: EPEVTQTPSHQVTQMGQEVILRCVPISNHLYFYWYRQILGQKVEFLVSFYNNEISEKSEIFDDQFSVERPDGSNFTLKIRSTKLEDSAMYFCASSEVLAQRNTQYFGPGTRLTVL.